This TCR beta chain was profiled in a study of T cell changes during pregnancy in multiple sclerosis. TCRdb keeps only in-frame clones here, not all; method: immunoSEQ multiplex PCR. The data contain about 39,000 clones, 90% of them singletons. The CDR3 has 15 residues. V shed 4 bases, J shed 5 bases, and the junction held 9 bases outside the gene matches. Germline CDR1 is MNHEY and CDR2 is SVGAGI. The source material was CD4+ T cells from peripheral blood mononuclear cells, sampled in the first trimester of pregnancy. The clonotype was recovered from a female donor in good health, enrolled as a control in a pregnancy study. This chain links TRBV6-5 with TRBJ2-7; 9 bases line up with TRBD1. CDR3 sequence reads: CASSSRTGTGNEQYF. CDR3 coding DNA: TGTGCCAGCAGTTCCCGAACCGGGACAGGGAACGAGCAGTACTTC.